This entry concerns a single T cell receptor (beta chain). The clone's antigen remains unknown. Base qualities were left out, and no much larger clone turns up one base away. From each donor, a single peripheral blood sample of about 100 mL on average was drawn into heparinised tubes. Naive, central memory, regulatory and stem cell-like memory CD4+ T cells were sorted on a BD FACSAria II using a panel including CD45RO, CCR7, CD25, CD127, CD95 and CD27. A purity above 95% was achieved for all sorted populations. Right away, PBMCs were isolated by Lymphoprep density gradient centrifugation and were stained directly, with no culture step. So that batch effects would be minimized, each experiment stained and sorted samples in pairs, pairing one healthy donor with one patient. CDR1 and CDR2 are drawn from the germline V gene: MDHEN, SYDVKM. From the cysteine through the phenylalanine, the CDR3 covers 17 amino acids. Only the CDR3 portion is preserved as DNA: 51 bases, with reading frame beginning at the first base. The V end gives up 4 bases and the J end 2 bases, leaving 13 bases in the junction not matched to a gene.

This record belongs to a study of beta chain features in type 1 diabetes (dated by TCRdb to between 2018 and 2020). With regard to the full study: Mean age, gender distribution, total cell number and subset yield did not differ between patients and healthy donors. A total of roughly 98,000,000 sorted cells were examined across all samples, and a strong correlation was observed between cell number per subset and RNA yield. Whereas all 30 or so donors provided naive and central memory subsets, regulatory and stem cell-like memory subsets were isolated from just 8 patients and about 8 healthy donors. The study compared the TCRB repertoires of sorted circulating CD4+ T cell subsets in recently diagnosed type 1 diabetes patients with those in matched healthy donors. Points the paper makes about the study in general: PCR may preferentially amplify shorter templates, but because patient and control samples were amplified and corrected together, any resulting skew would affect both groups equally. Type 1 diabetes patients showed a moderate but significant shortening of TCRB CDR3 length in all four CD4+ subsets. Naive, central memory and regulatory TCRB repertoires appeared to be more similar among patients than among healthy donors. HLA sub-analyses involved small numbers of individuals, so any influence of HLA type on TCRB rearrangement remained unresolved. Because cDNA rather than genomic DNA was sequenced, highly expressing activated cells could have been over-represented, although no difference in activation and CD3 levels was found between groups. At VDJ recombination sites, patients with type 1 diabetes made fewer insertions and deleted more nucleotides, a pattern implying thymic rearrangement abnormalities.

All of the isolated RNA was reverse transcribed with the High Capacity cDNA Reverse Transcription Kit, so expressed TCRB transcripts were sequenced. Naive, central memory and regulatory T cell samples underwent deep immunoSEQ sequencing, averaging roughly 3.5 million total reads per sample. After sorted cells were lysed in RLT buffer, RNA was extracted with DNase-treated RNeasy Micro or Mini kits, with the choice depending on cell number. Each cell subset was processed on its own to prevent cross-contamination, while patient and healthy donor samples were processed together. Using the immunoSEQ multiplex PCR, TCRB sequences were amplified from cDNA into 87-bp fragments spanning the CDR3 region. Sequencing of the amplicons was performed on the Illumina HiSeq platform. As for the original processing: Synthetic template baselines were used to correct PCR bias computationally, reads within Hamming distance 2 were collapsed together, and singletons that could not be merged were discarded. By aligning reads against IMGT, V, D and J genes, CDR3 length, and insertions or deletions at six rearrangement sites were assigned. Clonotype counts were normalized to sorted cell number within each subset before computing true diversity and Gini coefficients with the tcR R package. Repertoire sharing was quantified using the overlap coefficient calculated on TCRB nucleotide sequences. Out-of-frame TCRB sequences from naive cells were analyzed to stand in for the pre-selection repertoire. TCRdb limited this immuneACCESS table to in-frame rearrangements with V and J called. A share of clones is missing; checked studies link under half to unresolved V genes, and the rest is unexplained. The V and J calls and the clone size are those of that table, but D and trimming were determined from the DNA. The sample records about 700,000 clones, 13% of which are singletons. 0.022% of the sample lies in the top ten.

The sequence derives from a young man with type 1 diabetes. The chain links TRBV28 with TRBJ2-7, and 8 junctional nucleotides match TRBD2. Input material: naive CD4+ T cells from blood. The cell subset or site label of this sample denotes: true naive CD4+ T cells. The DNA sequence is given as TGTGCCAGCAGTTCACCTCATAGCGGGGCCCACCCCTACGAGCAGTACTTC. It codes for CASSSPHSGAHPYEQYF.